This TCR beta chain was sequenced during a study of response to subunit inactivated influenza vaccine. Study-level results: The authors suggested that every seasonal influenza vaccination recruits few new T cells.

From the RT-PCR reads, TCRdb called clonotypes with MiXCR, one entry per CDR3 protein. This table has some 500,000 distinct CDR3 sequences, about 15% appearing once. The CDR3 length is 16 residues. The junction had 14 bases not matched to a gene; V was cut back by 6 bases and J by 7 bases. The germline CDR1 and CDR2 sequences are SGHTA and FQGNSA. A remark on this clonotype: The antigen is not known.

Sequenced material: CD4+ T cells sorted from PBMCs, taken less than 30 months after vaccination. The chain is built from TRBV7-2 and TRBJ2-2; the match to TRBD2 covers 7 bases. The sequence came from a man between 50 and 69 years old who received an inactivated influenza vaccine. The CDR3 DNA reads TGTGCCAGCAGTCCCCGGGGGGTGCCGGGAGTCGGGGAGCTGTTTTTT. This encodes CASSPRGVPGVGELFF. Full variable domain (outside the CDR3, taken from reference TRBV7-2 and TRBJ2-2): GAGVSQSPSNKVTEKGKDVELRCDPISGHTALYWYRQSLGQGLEFLIYFQGNSAPDKSGLPSDRFSAERTGGSVSTLTIQRTQQEDSAVYLCASSPRGVPGVGELFFGEGSRLTVL.